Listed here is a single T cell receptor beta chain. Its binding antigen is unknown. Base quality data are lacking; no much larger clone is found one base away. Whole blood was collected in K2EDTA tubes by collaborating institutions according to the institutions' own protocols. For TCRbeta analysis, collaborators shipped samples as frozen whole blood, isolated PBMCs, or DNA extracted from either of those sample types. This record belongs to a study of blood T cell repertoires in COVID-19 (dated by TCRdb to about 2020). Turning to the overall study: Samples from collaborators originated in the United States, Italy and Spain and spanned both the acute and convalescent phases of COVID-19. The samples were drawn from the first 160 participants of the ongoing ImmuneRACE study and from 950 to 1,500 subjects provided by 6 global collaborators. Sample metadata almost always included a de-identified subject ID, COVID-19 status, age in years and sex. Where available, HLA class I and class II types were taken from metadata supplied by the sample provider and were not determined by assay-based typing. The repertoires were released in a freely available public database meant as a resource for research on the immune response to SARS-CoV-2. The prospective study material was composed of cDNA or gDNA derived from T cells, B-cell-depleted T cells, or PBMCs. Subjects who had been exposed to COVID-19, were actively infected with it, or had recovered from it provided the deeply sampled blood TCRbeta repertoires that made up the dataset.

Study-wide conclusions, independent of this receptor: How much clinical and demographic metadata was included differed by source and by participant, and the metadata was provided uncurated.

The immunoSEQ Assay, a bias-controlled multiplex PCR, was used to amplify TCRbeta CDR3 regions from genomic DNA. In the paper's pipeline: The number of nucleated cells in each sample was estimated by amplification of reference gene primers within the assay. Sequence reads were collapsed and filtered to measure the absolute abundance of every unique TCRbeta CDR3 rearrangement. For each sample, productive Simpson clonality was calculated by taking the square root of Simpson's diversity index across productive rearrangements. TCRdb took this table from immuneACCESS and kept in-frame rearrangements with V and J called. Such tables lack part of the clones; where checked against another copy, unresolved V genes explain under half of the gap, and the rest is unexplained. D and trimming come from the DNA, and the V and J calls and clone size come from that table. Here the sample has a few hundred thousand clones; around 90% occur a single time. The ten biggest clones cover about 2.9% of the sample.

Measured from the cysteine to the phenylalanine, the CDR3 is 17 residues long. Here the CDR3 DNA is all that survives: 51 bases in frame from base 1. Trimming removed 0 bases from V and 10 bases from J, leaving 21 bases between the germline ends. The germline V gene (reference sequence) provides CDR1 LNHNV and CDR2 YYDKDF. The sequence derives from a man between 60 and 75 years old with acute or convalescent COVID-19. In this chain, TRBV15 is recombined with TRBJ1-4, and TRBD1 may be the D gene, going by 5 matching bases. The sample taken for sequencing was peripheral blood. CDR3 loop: CATSRDEWGGPTGKLFF. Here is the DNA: TGTGCCACCAGCAGAGATGAGTGGGGCGGACCCACAGGAAAACTGTTTTTT.